This T cell receptor beta chain was recovered during a study of OX40 agonist ivuxolimab in advanced cancers. This table comes from immunoSEQ multiplex PCR, and its TCRdb copy is limited to in-frame clones, with some not included. The data contain fewer than 45,000 clones, about four fifths of them singletons. CDR1 and CDR2 from the germline V gene are MNHEY and SMNVEV (reference sequence). This CDR3 comprises 14 residues. V lost 3 bases, J lost 6 bases, and 4 bases stayed unmatched. Study-level findings and limits: Relative to CD4+ cells, CD8+ T cells on average had more expanded clones. Among the least clonally expanded were partial responders at 0.1-3.0 mg/kg. At doses 0.1 to 3.0 mg/kg, CD4+ and CD8+ clones expanded.

Comments on this clone: The antigen is not known.

The sequence was obtained from an adult with an advanced solid tumor such as melanoma, head and neck, liver or kidney cancer. This rearrangement joins TRBV27 to TRBJ2-2, with 7 bases fitting TRBD2. This specimen consisted of CD4+ or CD8+ T cells sorted from blood, obtained in a trial of the OX40 agonist ivuxolimab. The CDR3 nucleotides are TGTGCCAGCAGTTTCCAGCGGGGCGCCGGGGAGCTGTTTTTT. Its translation is CASSFQRGAGELFF.